A single sample gave rise to the 30 T cell receptor beta chains below, sequenced in a study of cytomegalovirus exposure and HLA in healthy donors. In the PCR, 60 Vbeta and 13 Jbeta primers were used. Some clones are missing from TCRdb's copy, which holds only in-frame ones; the method was immunoSEQ multiplex PCR. Of about 140,000 clones listed, around 80% were seen once; the top ten hold approximately 1.8%. Input material: PBMCs. The receptors here all came from a man aged 35 to 55 in good health and CMV-seronegative.

The J gene is TRBJ2-5, the V gene TRBV10-3, with no clear D. Judging by the DNA end, TRBJ2-7 fits better; the J call may be wrong. The CDR3 consists of 13 residues. CDR1 and CDR2 (germline): ENHRY, SYGVKD. The CDR3 is CAISVAAASEQYF. CDR3 nucleotide sequence: TGTGCCATCAGTGTTGCGGCGGCCAGCGAGCAGTACTTC.

The chain uses TRBV6-1 and TRBJ1-4; unclear D gene. Trimming removed 7 bases from V and 4 bases from J, with 10 bases in between. The germline V gene has CDR1 MNHNS and CDR2 SASEGT. This CDR3 spans 13 amino acids. The CDR3 loop reads CASNVRLNEKLFF. CDR3 bases: TGTGCCAGCAATGTGAGGCTTAATGAAAAACTGTTTTTT.

The J gene is TRBJ2-7, the V gene TRBV11-3, with D perhaps matching TRBD1 (5 bases). Germline V CDR1 and CDR2: SGHNT, YENEEA. CDR3 length: 14 amino acids. Trimming removed 6 bases at V and 3 bases at J, with 15 bases between. CDR3 protein: CASRGPEQSYEQYF. CDR3 nucleotides: TGTGCCAGCAGGGGGCCGGAACAGAGCTACGAGCAGTACTTC.

The chain joins TRBV27 to TRBJ2-5; 12 bases align to TRBD2. Germline V CDR1 and CDR2: MNHEY, SMNVEV (reference sequence). CDR3 length equals 15 residues. J gave up 2 bases and V 10 bases, and 8 bases lay outside the gene matches. The CDR3 spells CATQSSGRGQETQYF. The CDR3 nucleotides read TGTGCCACCCAGTCTAGCGGGAGGGGACAAGAGACCCAGTACTTC.

J is TRBJ2-7 and V is TRBV7-9; D perhaps matches TRBD2 (5 bases). The CDR3 consists of 14 residues. The V end lost 5 bases, the J end lost 0 bases, and 11 bases lay between the germline ends. Germline assignment: CDR1 SEHNR and CDR2 FQNEAQ (reference sequence). The CDR3 sequence: CASSPSGNSYEQYF. CDR3 DNA: TGTGCCAGCAGCCCATCCGGGAACTCCTACGAGCAGTACTTC.

The chain employs TRBV7-8 and TRBJ2-3, with a tentative D call TRBD2 (5 bases). Trimming cost V 3 bases and J 4 bases, with 17 bases left between them. In germline, CDR1 is SGHVS, CDR2 FQNEAQ. The CDR3 length is 16 residues. The CDR3 coding sequence is TGTGCCAGCAGCTTGAAAAGGCTCCGAGGGTCAGATACGCAGTATTTT. Protein: CASSLKRLRGSDTQYF.

This clone appeared once. The rearrangement joins TRBV4-2 to TRBJ2-5, with TRBD2 matching 9 bases. The end of the DNA fits TRBJ2-7 better, so the J call may be wrong. CDR3 length: 17 residues. The germline V gene has CDR1 LGHNA and CDR2 YNFKEQ. DNA for the CDR3: TGTGCCAGCAGCCCCTTCGTATCTAGCGGGGACCCTCTCGAGCAGTACTTC. The encoded protein is CASSPFVSSGDPLEQYF.

The chain is built from TRBV9 and TRBJ2-6; 10 positions match TRBD2. Germline V gene sequence: CDR1 SGDLS, CDR2 YYNGEE. Unmatched junction bases numbered 15, after V lost 0 bases and J lost 6 bases. The length of the CDR3 is 20 residues. CDR3 DNA sequence: TGTGCCAGCAGCGTAGGCCCAGGGACTAGCGTAATTCTTGTGGCCAACGTCCTGACTTTC. It translates to CASSVGPGTSVILVANVLTF.

In its sample, this clone was seen a few times. The chain employs TRBV2 and TRBJ2-3; TRBD2 aligns across 10 bases. Per the germline V gene, CDR1 is SNHLY and CDR2 is FYNNEI. Germline trimming cut 2 bases from V and 4 bases from J; bases unmatched to any gene: 3. This CDR3 contains 15 residues. The DNA for the CDR3 is TGTGCCAGCAGTGAACAGCGGGGGGGCTCAGATACGCAGTATTTT. This gives the protein CASSEQRGGSDTQYF.

The V gene is TRBV4-3, the J gene TRBJ2-4; 9 bases fit TRBD2. The CDR3 extends over 17 amino acids. After removal of 1 base from V and 8 bases from J, the junction contained 12 bases not matched to a gene. Germline V lookup: CDR1 LGHNA, CDR2 YSLEER. CDR3 region: CASSQGRSGGGIDIQYF. CDR3 sequence (DNA): TGCGCCAGCAGCCAAGGGCGTAGCGGGGGAGGTATAGACATTCAGTACTTC.

This clone was seen more than once but under ten times. This rearrangement joins TRBV4-2 to TRBJ2-1; 8 nucleotides align to TRBD2. The CDR3 is 16 amino acids. V dropped 1 base and J dropped 4; count of bases not matched to a gene: 6. Germline-derived CDR1 and CDR2 are LGHNA and YNFKEQ. CDR3 amino acids: CASSQGPGGQYNEQFF. The CDR3, as DNA: TGTGCCAGCAGCCAAGGACCGGGGGGGCAATACAATGAGCAGTTCTTC.

This chain connects TRBV28 to TRBJ2-7; D may be TRBD1 (5 bases). In germline, CDR1 is MDHEN, CDR2 SYDVKM. There are 13 residues in the CDR3. Deletions cut 3 bases from V and 2 bases from J, with 8 bases between. CDR3 in amino acids: CASSLTVPYEQYF. Here the CDR3 DNA reads TGTGCCAGCAGTTTGACAGTCCCCTACGAGCAGTACTTC.

This clone was recorded only once. The rearrangement joins TRBV7-6 to TRBJ2-3, with TRBD2 identical over 15 bases. The CDR3 sequence is 19 residues long. CDR1 is SGHVS and CDR2 is FNYEAQ in the germline V gene. The junction had 10 bases not matched to a gene; V was cut back by 5 bases and J by 1 base. The chain's CDR3 is CASSQGLAGGRGGTDTQYF. CDR3 bases: TGTGCCAGCAGCCAAGGACTAGCGGGGGGGCGGGGTGGCACAGATACGCAGTATTTT.

The chain links TRBV6-5 to TRBJ2-1, with D perhaps matching TRBD1 (6 bases). The V end lost 5 bases, the J end lost 6 bases, and 14 bases lay between the germline ends. This CDR3 contains 14 residues. The germline V gene encodes CDR1 MNHEY and CDR2 SVGAGI. In DNA form, the CDR3 reads TGTGCCAGCAGTCCCTCCACCAGGGGCAATGAGCAGTTCTTC. It is translated as CASSPSTRGNEQFF.

This chain connects TRBV4-3 to TRBJ1-6; D is unclear. This CDR3 is 14 amino acids long. V was shortened by 1 base and J by 8 bases, with 9 bases between the two germline ends. CDR1 and CDR2 (germline): LGHNA, YSLEER. CDR3 amino acids: CASSQARSDSPLHF. The CDR3 DNA reads as TGCGCCAGCAGCCAAGCCAGATCAGATTCACCCCTCCACTTT.

The V gene is TRBV29-1, the J gene TRBJ2-7, with 11 bases that match TRBD2. The J segment lost 7 bases and the V segment lost 0 bases, leaving 8 bases of the junction unmatched. The CDR3 loop spans 15 amino acids. Germline CDR1 is SQVTM and CDR2 is ANQGSEA. The CDR3 region is CSVEDASGRRNEQYF. The CDR3 coding sequence is TGCAGCGTTGAAGATGCTAGCGGGAGGCGAAATGAGCAGTACTTC.

J is TRBJ2-7 and V is TRBV30; 8 bases align to TRBD1. The CDR3 consists of 13 residues. The junction had 5 bases not matched to a gene; V was cut back by 2 bases and J by 5 bases. Germline lookup yields CDR1 GTSNPN and CDR2 SVGIG (reference sequence). This CDR3 is CAWSWQGADEQYF. The DNA for the CDR3 is TGTGCCTGGAGTTGGCAGGGGGCTGACGAGCAGTACTTC.

The rearrangement links TRBV5-1 to TRBJ2-1; D perhaps matches TRBD2 (6 bases). V lost 4 bases and J 4 bases, leaving 12 bases between the germline ends. Germline V gives CDR1 SGHRS, CDR2 YFSETQ. This CDR3 has 14 amino acids. The CDR3 DNA reads TGCGCCAGCAGCGCTAGCGAGGGTTACAATGAGCAGTTCTTC. Translation gives CASSASEGYNEQFF.

The chain couples TRBV4-1 to TRBJ2-7; TRBD2 might be the D (6 bases). The CDR3 is made up of 16 amino acids. V was clipped by 4 bases and J by 3 bases, with 19 bases between them. Germline assignment: CDR1 MGHRA and CDR2 YSYEKL. The CDR3 bases are TGCGCCAGCAGCCTCACTCAACGGGGGAGCCACTACGAGCAGTACTTC. Translating it yields CASSLTQRGSHYEQYF.

The chain carries TRBV19 and TRBJ1-6; TRBD1 aligns across 10 bases. Germline V gene sequence: CDR1 LNHDA, CDR2 SQIVND (reference sequence). Germline trimming cut 5 bases from V and 10 bases from J; bases unmatched to any gene: 8. The CDR3 length is 15 residues. The CDR3 region is CASSSGTGVRSPLHF. CDR3 nucleotide sequence: TGTGCCAGTAGTTCCGGGACAGGGGTCAGGTCACCCCTCCACTTT.

The V call is TRBV27, the J call TRBJ2-1, with 7 nucleotides matching TRBD2. After removal of 5 bases from V and 0 bases from J, the junction contained 4 bases not matched to a gene. The CDR3 is 15 residues long. CDR1 MNHEY and CDR2 SMNVEV come from the germline V gene (reference sequence). For the CDR3, the DNA is TGTGCCAGCAGTCAGCGGGGCTTCTCCTACAATGAGCAGTTCTTC. As protein: CASSQRGFSYNEQFF.

The J gene is TRBJ2-7, the V gene TRBV5-1; TRBD1 aligns across 12 bases. Germline CDR1 is SGHRS and CDR2 is YFSETQ. The CDR3 is 14 amino acids. Unmatched junction bases numbered 6, after V lost 4 bases and J lost 7 bases. DNA of the CDR3: TGCGCCAGCAGCAGGGACAGGGGGCTGGGGGAGCAGTACTTC. Its protein is CASSRDRGLGEQYF.

The chain recombines TRBV27 with TRBJ2-3, with TRBD2 matching 13 bases. The CDR3 has 15 amino acids. Trimming removed 6 bases from V and 5 bases from J; junction bases left unmatched: 5. In germline, CDR1 is MNHEY, CDR2 SMNVEV (reference sequence). In DNA form, the CDR3 reads TGTGCCAGCAGAGGGACTAGCGGGATAGGAGATACGCAGTATTTT. Translation: CASRGTSGIGDTQYF.

Remarks on this clone: At one end, the junction sequence differs from germline, possibly due to a read error. The chain carries TRBV7-9 and TRBJ2-5; D remains ambiguous. CDR1 SEHNR and CDR2 FQNEAQ come from the germline V gene (reference sequence). CDR3 length: 8 amino acids. CDR3: CSSSSLHF. The CDR3 nucleotides are TGTTCCAGCAGCTCCCTCCACTTC.

This CDR3 is CASSGRTGAYNEQFF. CDR3 DNA: TGCGCCAGCAGTGGCAGGACAGGAGCCTACAATGAGCAGTTCTTC. The chain couples TRBV10-1 to TRBJ2-1; 7 positions agree with TRBD1. V lost 4 bases, J lost 2 bases, and 5 bases stayed unmatched. CDR1 is WNHNN and CDR2 is SYGVQD in the germline V gene (reference sequence). The length of the CDR3 is 15 residues.

This clone has just a few counts. The gene calls are TRBV5-1 and TRBJ2-3; TRBD2 aligns across 7 bases. The CDR3 covers 15 residues. In germline, CDR1 is SGHRS, CDR2 YFSETQ. V shed 4 bases and J 2 bases; nucleotides not matched to a gene: 7. CDR3: CASSPASGLTDTQYF. Written as DNA, the CDR3 is TGCGCCAGCAGCCCTGCTAGCGGCCTCACAGATACGCAGTATTTT.

This clone was observed a single time. The chain carries TRBV11-1 and TRBJ2-1, with TRBD1 matching 11 bases. J was trimmed by 4 bases and V by 4 bases; bases with no gene match: 12. Germline CDR1 reads SGHAT; CDR2 reads FQDESV (reference sequence). The CDR3 has 18 amino acids. The CDR3 sequence is CASSSRPVGTGGYNEQFF. CDR3 nucleotide sequence: TGTGCCAGCAGCTCCCGTCCGGTGGGGACAGGGGGATACAATGAGCAGTTCTTC.

This chain joins TRBV27 and TRBJ2-7; 8 bases map to TRBD2. There are 13 residues in the CDR3. Germline lookup yields CDR1 MNHEY and CDR2 SMNVEV (reference sequence). The J segment lost 1 base and the V segment lost 8 bases, leaving 4 bases of the junction unmatched. The CDR3 is CASRTSRSYEQYF. CDR3 sequence (DNA): TGTGCCAGCCGGACTAGCAGGTCCTACGAGCAGTACTTC.

This clone was seen a handful of times. The chain combines TRBV4-1 with TRBJ1-2; 11 nucleotides match TRBD1. With 4 bases clipped from V and 4 bases from J, the junction kept 5 bases outside the gene matches. The CDR3 length is 15 residues. Germline-derived CDR1 and CDR2 are MGHRA and YSYEKL. The CDR3 DNA reads as TGCGCCAGCAGCCCGGGACAGGGGGTCTTCTATGGCTACACCTTC. Amino acid sequence: CASSPGQGVFYGYTF.

The chain links TRBV27 to TRBJ2-5, with D possibly TRBD1 on 7 matching bases. Between the trimmed V and J ends, which lost 5 bases and 5 bases, there was a span of 21 bases. Germline V gives CDR1 MNHEY, CDR2 SMNVEV (reference sequence). The CDR3 has 16 residues. This CDR3 is CASSIFPRGEGETQYF. The CDR3 bases are TGTGCCAGCAGTATATTTCCCAGGGGGGAAGGGGAGACCCAGTACTTC.